The text below deals with one TCR beta chain. Grouping used clinical history reported by participants in a survey and questionnaire. This CDR3 spans 12 amino acids. V gave up 5 bases and J gave up 14 bases; unmatched junction bases: 10. Germline assignment: CDR1 SGHVS and CDR2 FQNEAQ. Per the authors' pipeline: Estimated nucleated cell counts came from reference gene primer amplification. Libraries were prepared by immunoSEQ multiplex PCR; TCRdb keeps only in-frame clonotypes and omits some of them. V and J calls plus clone size are reproduced from that table; the DNA served to infer D and trimming. The sample has some 150,000 clones; roughly 84% are singletons. These data belong to a study of blood T cell repertoires in COVID-19. Study background: Nucleic acid was either cDNA or gDNA, and it came from T cells, B-cell-depleted T cells, or PBMCs.

This chain uses TRBV7-8 with TRBJ1-1; 8 nucleotides match TRBD1. This TCR was sampled from a woman aged 45-59 years who had been exposed to COVID-19. Sequencing was carried out using PBMCs or T cells enriched from blood (not recorded which). CDR3 in DNA: TGTGCCAGCAGCCACGTGACAGGGGAGGTGTTCTTT. Translation gives CASSHVTGEVFF.